These 15 T cell receptor beta chains came from one sample sequenced in a study of T cell changes during pregnancy in multiple sclerosis. Some clones are missing from TCRdb's copy, which holds only in-frame ones; the method was immunoSEQ multiplex PCR. The table lists fewer than 60,000 clones, 85% to 95% of them singletons. Sequenced here: CD8+ T cells from peripheral blood mononuclear cells, sampled in the first trimester of pregnancy. Source of these receptors: a female donor with multiple sclerosis, enrolled in a pregnancy study.

V and J are TRBV13 and TRBJ2-2; D is unresolved. This CDR3 has 12 amino acids. Germline V gene sequence: CDR1 PRHDT, CDR2 FYEKMQ (reference sequence). Trimming left V 3 bases short and J 5 bases short, with 4 bases between. As DNA, the CDR3 is TGTGCCAGCAGCTTGACAACCGGGGAGCTGTTTTTT. It encodes CASSLTTGELFF. Variable domain in full (rest from reference TRBV13 and TRBJ2-2): AAGVIQSPRHLIKEKRETATLKCYPIPRHDTVYWYQQGPGQDPQFLISFYEKMQSDKGSIPDRFSAQQFSDYHSELNMSSLELGDSALYFCASSLTTGELFFGEGSRLTVL.

This sequence joins TRBV7-8 and TRBJ2-3; 7 bases map to TRBD1. Germline CDR1 and CDR2: SGHVS and FQNEAQ. The CDR3 is 17 residues long. The V and J ends lost 6 bases and 0 bases, in that order; junction bases with no gene match: 12. Written as DNA, the CDR3 is TGTGCCAGCAGACTAACCCGACAGGGAACTAGCACAGATACGCAGTATTTT. Translating it yields CASRLTRQGTSTDTQYF.

In nucleotides, the CDR3 is TGCGCCAGCAGCCAAGTCAGGGGGCAAAAGACCCAGTACTTC. Encoded protein: CASSQVRGQKTQYF. The V call is TRBV4-3, the J call TRBJ2-5; TRBD1 agrees at 8 bases. The trim removed 1 base at V and 6 bases at J, leaving 4 bases unmatched. From germline, CDR1 is LGHNA and CDR2 YSLEER. The CDR3 covers 14 residues.

The rearrangement uses TRBV6-4 and TRBJ2-1; 8 positions match TRBD2. The CDR3 contains 16 residues. J lost 6 bases, V lost 0 bases, and 7 bases had no gene match. Germline V gene data show CDR1 as MRHNA and CDR2 as SNTAGT. The CDR3 region is CASSDSGREGVNEQFF. Here the CDR3 DNA reads TGTGCCAGCAGTGACTCGGGACGGGAGGGGGTCAATGAGCAGTTCTTC.

The chain combines TRBV9 with TRBJ2-1; D remains unclear. The CDR3 length is 14 residues. The germline CDR1 and CDR2 sequences are SGDLS and YYNGEE. V was trimmed by 4 bases and J by 0 bases, leaving 8 bases between them. The CDR3 reads CASSNSNSYNEQFF. CDR3 sequence (DNA): TGTGCCAGCAGCAACTCCAACTCCTACAATGAGCAGTTCTTC.

The CDR3 reads CASSPRTGNNEQFF. The CDR3 DNA sequence: TGTGCCAGCAGCCCTCGGACAGGGAACAATGAGCAGTTCTTC. The chain joins TRBV7-6 to TRBJ2-1; 8 positions agree with TRBD1. V trimming: 5 bases; J trimming: 5 bases; junction bases outside the gene matches: 5. Germline V CDR1 and CDR2: SGHVS, FNYEAQ. The CDR3 is 14 residues long. Together with reference TRBV7-6 and TRBJ2-1, the CDR3 gives the full variable domain: GAGVSQSPRYKVTKRGQDVALRCDPISGHVSLYWYRQALGQGPEFLTYFNYEAQQDKSGLPNDRFSAERPEGSISTLTIQRTEQRDSAMYRCASSPRTGNNEQFFGPGTRLTVL.

The CDR3 loop is CASSIGTSYPYEQYF. The CDR3 DNA sequence: TGTGCCAGTAGTATCGGGACTAGCTACCCCTACGAGCAGTACTTC. The V gene is TRBV19, the J gene TRBJ2-7; 9 bases agree with TRBD2. The CDR3 runs 15 residues. The germline V gene has CDR1 LNHDA and CDR2 SQIVND (reference sequence). J gave up 2 bases and V 3 bases, and 5 bases lay outside the gene matches.

The chain recombines TRBV6-4 with TRBJ1-2; tentatively, D is TRBD1 (5 bases). V was shortened by 3 bases and J by 7 bases, with 27 bases between the two germline ends. The CDR3 sequence is 18 residues long. The germline CDR1 and CDR2 sequences are MRHNA and SNTAGT. The DNA of the CDR3 is TGTGCCAGCAGTGAAGGGGTCACTTCCTTGACCTCCCCCGCTGGCTACACCTTC. It specifies CASSEGVTSLTSPAGYTF.

The chain links TRBV5-1 to TRBJ2-7, with 9 bases identical to TRBD1. CDR1 is SGHRS, CDR2 YFSETQ, per germline. This CDR3 contains 15 residues. V trimming: 4 bases; J trimming: 3 bases; junction bases outside the gene matches: 8. CDR3 amino acids: CASSQPGQGFYEQYF. The CDR3 nucleotides read TGCGCCAGCAGCCAACCGGGACAGGGTTTCTACGAGCAGTACTTC.

The chain couples TRBV7-8 to TRBJ1-1; D is ambiguous. Germline CDR1 reads SGHVS; CDR2 reads FQNEAQ. This CDR3 region has 15 residues. The V gene lost 4 bases and the J gene lost 1 base, with 13 bases spanning the gap. DNA of the CDR3: TGTGCCAGCAGCTCTCGGTTGGACTCGAACACTGAAGCTTTCTTT. Amino acid sequence: CASSSRLDSNTEAFF. Complete variable domain (other parts from reference TRBV7-8 and TRBJ1-1): GAGVSQSPRYKVAKRGQDVALRCDPISGHVSLFWYQQALGQGPEFLTYFQNEAQLDKSGLPSDRFFAERPEGSVSTLKIQRTQQEDSAVYLCASSSRLDSNTEAFFGQGTRLTVV.

This chain joins TRBV6-5 and TRBJ1-2; D unclear. The CDR3 loop spans 14 amino acids. Looked up from germline, CDR1 is MNHEY and CDR2 is SVGAGI. Trimming pared 4 bases from V and 8 bases from J, leaving 17 bases between. CDR3 amino acids: CASSSPGTSTGYTF. CDR3 bases: TGTGCCAGCAGTTCCCCGGGAACCTCGACGGGCTACACCTTC.

The chain's CDR3 is CASSTRTGITEEAFF. CDR3 nucleotides: TGTGCCAGCAGCACCAGGACAGGGATTACGGAGGAAGCTTTCTTT. The chain recombines TRBV11-3 with TRBJ1-1; 8 bases match TRBD1. The germline CDR1 and CDR2 sequences are SGHNT and YENEEA. Trimming took 5 bases from V and 8 from J; bases not matched to a gene: 13. The CDR3 is 15 amino acids.

In DNA form, the CDR3 reads TGTGCCTCCCCCCGGGGGTATTATTACAATGAGCAGTTCTTC. Protein: CASPRGYYYNEQFF. The J gene is TRBJ2-1, the V gene TRBV6-1; D is possibly TRBD2 (6 bases). The germline CDR1 and CDR2 sequences are MNHNS and SASEGT. The CDR3 totals 14 residues. With 11 bases removed from V and 4 bases from J, the gap between germline ends came to 18 bases.

V usage is TRBV28 and J usage is TRBJ2-7, with 9 positions matching TRBD1. CDR1 is MDHEN, CDR2 SYDVKM, per germline. V lost 5 bases, J lost 5 bases, and 7 bases stayed unmatched. The CDR3 is 14 amino acids. The CDR3 DNA follows: TGTGCCAGCAGTCGGGACAGGGTCGGTGACGAGCAGTACTTC. This codes for CASSRDRVGDEQYF.

V and J are TRBV5-1 and TRBJ2-4, with a possible D match to TRBD1 (6 bases). The CDR3 contains 15 residues. Trimming left V 4 bases short and J 5 bases short, with 16 bases between. Germline values: CDR1 SGHRS, CDR2 YFSETQ. This CDR3 is CASSPTGSTQNIQYF. The CDR3 DNA reads TGCGCCAGCAGCCCCACAGGGTCTACCCAAAACATTCAGTACTTC.